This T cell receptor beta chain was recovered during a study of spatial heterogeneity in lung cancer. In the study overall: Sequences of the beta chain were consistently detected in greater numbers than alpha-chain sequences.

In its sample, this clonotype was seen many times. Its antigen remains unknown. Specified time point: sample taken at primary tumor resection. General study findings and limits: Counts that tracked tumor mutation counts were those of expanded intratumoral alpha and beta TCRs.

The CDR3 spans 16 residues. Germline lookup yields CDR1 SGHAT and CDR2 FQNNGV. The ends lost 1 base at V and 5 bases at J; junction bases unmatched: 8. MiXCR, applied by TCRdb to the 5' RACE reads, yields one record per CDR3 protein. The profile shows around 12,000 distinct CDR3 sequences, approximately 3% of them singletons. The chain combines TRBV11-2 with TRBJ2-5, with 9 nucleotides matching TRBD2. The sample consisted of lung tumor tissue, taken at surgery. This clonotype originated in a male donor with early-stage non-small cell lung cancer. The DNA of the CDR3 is TGTGCCAGCAGCTTAGTTCGGCTAGCGGGGAGGGAGACCCAGTACTTC. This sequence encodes CASSLVRLAGRETQYF.